Each of the 3 T cell receptor beta chains below was sequenced from the same sample in a study of response to subunit inactivated influenza vaccine. TCRdb reprocessed the RT-PCR reads via MiXCR and lists one record per CDR3 protein. The repertoire consists of about 520,000 distinct CDR3 sequences, with 25% occurring once and the leading ten covering around 2%. The material sequenced was CD4+ T cells sorted from PBMCs, taken around 5 days after vaccination. These receptor sequences come from a man aged 50-60 years who received an inactivated influenza vaccine.

This chain links TRBV6-1 with TRBJ1-1, with D maybe TRBD1 (5 bases). Trimming took 5 bases from V and 3 from J, leaving 10 bases between them. Germline-derived CDR1 and CDR2 are MNHNS and SASEGT. The CDR3 loop spans 13 amino acids. The CDR3 nucleotides read TGTGCCAGCAGTAGGGGTCTTTACACTGAAGCTTTCTTT. Its translation is CASSRGLYTEAFF.

The table lists this clonotype with a few counts. The chain employs TRBV7-9 and TRBJ1-1; D is unclear. CDR3 length equals 13 residues. Per germline, CDR1 SEHNR and CDR2 FQNEAQ (reference sequence). V was cut by 4 bases and J by 5 bases, with 11 bases left in between. CDR3 nucleotides: TGTGCCAGCAGCTCTCCCCCCGGAACTGAAGCTTTCTTT. Residues: CASSSPPGTEAFF.

V usage is TRBV10-3 and J usage is TRBJ2-4, with 9 bases lining up with TRBD1. This CDR3 region has 12 residues. Germline CDR1 reads ENHRY; CDR2 reads SYGVKD. The V segment lost 5 bases and the J segment 9 bases; nucleotides outside the gene matches: 2. The CDR3 DNA is TGTGCCATCAGTCAGGACAGGGGCATTCAGTACTTC. Translated: CAISQDRGIQYF.